The rows below give T cell receptor beta chains drawn from one sample of a study of T cells in Graves' hyperthyroidism and ophthalmopathy. One entry per CDR3 protein results from TCRdb running MiXCR on the multiplex PCR reads. The sample has 600,000 or so distinct CDR3 sequences, roughly 50% seen once. Material for sequencing was peripheral blood or thyroid tissue (not recorded which). Receptor source: a young woman with Graves' hyperthyroidism. Each CDR3 is given with its conserved first and last residue. Fields, in order: CDR3 DNA, CDR3 protein, clone size, V gene, J gene, CDR3 length, D gene. D genes are given only for firm matches. Size is stated for part of the rows, as once, few or many counts, or as a class when the clone is expanded.

DNA: TGTGCCAGCAAGCTAGCGGGCTACGAGCAGTACTTC
CDR3: CASKLAGYEQYF
size: NA
V: TRBV2
J: TRBJ2-7
length: 12
D: TRBD2

DNA: TGCAGCGTTGGGCATGAAGCTTTCTTT
CDR3: CSVGHEAFF
size: many
V: TRBV29-1
J: TRBJ1-1
length: 9
D: NA

DNA: TGTGCCAGCAGTGAAGCATTGAGACGCGGGGAGACCCAGTACTTC
CDR3: CASSEALRRGETQYF
size: many
V: TRBV6-6
J: TRBJ2-5
length: 15
D: NA

DNA: TGTGCCAGTAGTAGCGAACTAGTGGTTACCTACGAGCAGTACTTC
CDR3: CASSSELVVTYEQYF
size: NA
V: TRBV19
J: TRBJ2-7
length: 15
D: NA

DNA: TGCAGCGCCCGGGGGTCTCAAGACAGGGGGCTAAAGAACACTGAAGCTTTCTTT
CDR3: CSARGSQDRGLKNTEAFF
size: NA
V: TRBV29-1
J: TRBJ1-1
length: 18
D: TRBD1

DNA: TGTGCCACCAGCAGAGGACTAGCCTCCGAGCAGTACTTC
CDR3: CATSRGLASEQYF
size: many
V: TRBV15
J: TRBJ2-7
length: 13
D: TRBD2

DNA: TGTGCCAGCAGCCCCGGGACCGTCTACGAGCAGTACTTC
CDR3: CASSPGTVYEQYF
size: few
V: TRBV7-3
J: TRBJ2-7
length: 13
D: NA

DNA: TGCAGCGTTTGTGGCATTGGCCGAGCCCCCTCCGAGCAGTACTTC
CDR3: CSVCGIGRAPSEQYF
size: many
V: TRBV29-1
J: TRBJ2-7
length: 15
D: NA

DNA: TGTGCCAGCAACGTTGGTGGGCAGCCCCAGCATTTT
CDR3: CASNVGGQPQHF
size: many
V: TRBV7-2
J: TRBJ1-5
length: 12
D: NA

DNA: TGTGCCAGCAGCTCTAGCGGACAAAACACCGGGGAGCTGTTTTTT
CDR3: CASSSSGQNTGELFF
size: few
V: TRBV7-8
J: TRBJ2-2
length: 15
D: TRBD2

DNA: TGTGCCAGCAGCCTAGGGGGAGGGGGAAAAGAGCAGTACTTC
CDR3: CASSLGGGGKEQYF
size: few
V: TRBV7-2
J: TRBJ2-7
length: 14
D: NA

DNA: TGTGCCAGCTTAGGTGGCAGGGCCTACGAGCAGTACTTC
CDR3: CASLGGRAYEQYF
size: NA
V: TRBV7-8
J: TRBJ2-7
length: 13
D: NA

DNA: TGCAGCGTTGATCGTTCGGGCGGGGGCGGGAGACCCAGGGAGACCCAGTACTTC
CDR3: CSVDRSGGGGRPRETQYF
size: NA
V: TRBV29-1
J: TRBJ2-5
length: 18
D: NA

DNA: TGTGCCAGCTCTACCCAACAGGGCGGGAGAGTTGAGCAGTACTTC
CDR3: CASSTQQGGRVEQYF
size: NA
V: TRBV7-6
J: TRBJ2-7
length: 15
D: NA

DNA: TGTGCCAGCGAGTGGGAGGCGACCACAGATACGCAGTATTTT
CDR3: CASEWEATTDTQYF
size: NA
V: TRBV7-9
J: TRBJ2-3
length: 14
D: NA

DNA: TGCAGTGTGCAGGGGTCGCCCGGGGAGCTGTTTTTT
CDR3: CSVQGSPGELFF
size: NA
V: TRBV20-1
J: TRBJ2-2
length: 12
D: NA

DNA: TGTGCCAGCAGTGAACACGGGGGCAATCAGCCCCAGCATTTT
CDR3: CASSEHGGNQPQHF
size: few
V: TRBV25-1
J: TRBJ1-5
length: 14
D: NA

DNA: TGTGCCAGCAGCCTCTACCCGGGTGGTAGCAGCTACGAGCAGTACTTC
CDR3: CASSLYPGGSSYEQYF
size: NA
V: TRBV13
J: TRBJ2-7
length: 16
D: NA

DNA: TGCAGCGTTGTTGGACAGGGGGTCTTTGGCTACACCTTC
CDR3: CSVVGQGVFGYTF
size: few
V: TRBV29-1
J: TRBJ1-2
length: 13
D: TRBD1

DNA: TGTGCCAGCAGTGACGACACCTTGGCCCAGTACTTC
CDR3: CASSDDTLAQYF
size: few
V: TRBV5-4
J: TRBJ2-5
length: 12
D: NA

DNA: TGCAGTGCTAGTGGGACAGGGGGGGATCAGCCCCAGCATTTT
CDR3: CSASGTGGDQPQHF
size: NA
V: TRBV20-1
J: TRBJ1-5
length: 14
D: TRBD1

DNA: TGTGCCACCACGGAGGGCACTGAAGCTTTCTTT
CDR3: CATTEGTEAFF
size: NA
V: TRBV19
J: TRBJ1-1
length: 11
D: NA

DNA: TGTGCCAGCAGCGTAGAAGCGGGTGCGTCCTACGAGCAGTACTTC
CDR3: CASSVEAGASYEQYF
size: few
V: TRBV9
J: TRBJ2-7
length: 15
D: NA

DNA: TGTGCCAGCAGCTTTTTGGGGGGGCCGAGGGACACTGAAGCTTTCTTT
CDR3: CASSFLGGPRDTEAFF
size: NA
V: TRBV7-8
J: TRBJ1-1
length: 16
D: NA

DNA: TGTGCCAGCAGTCGGGACAGGGAATCTGGGGCCAACGTCCTGACTTTC
CDR3: CASSRDRESGANVLTF
size: NA
V: TRBV2
J: TRBJ2-6
length: 16
D: TRBD1

DNA: TGTGCCAGCAGCTTAGCGGCAGGGGAAGGGACTGAAGCTTTCTTT
CDR3: CASSLAAGEGTEAFF
size: NA
V: TRBV7-2
J: TRBJ1-1
length: 15
D: NA

DNA: TGTGCCAGCAGCGTAGGGAGGCATTCACCCCTCCACTTT
CDR3: CASSVGRHSPLHF
size: NA
V: TRBV9
J: TRBJ1-6
length: 13
D: NA

DNA: TGTGCCATCAGTGGCGGAGCGGGATCAGTCTACGAGCAGTACTTC
CDR3: CAISGGAGSVYEQYF
size: many
V: TRBV10-3
J: TRBJ2-7
length: 15
D: TRBD2

DNA: TGCAGCTTAGGCCCGGTGAACACTGAAGCTTTCTTT
CDR3: CSLGPVNTEAFF
size: NA
V: TRBV29-1
J: TRBJ1-1
length: 12
D: NA

DNA: TGTGCCATCAGTGACTCGAGGATAGGGATGGATGGCTACACCTTC
CDR3: CAISDSRIGMDGYTF
size: NA
V: TRBV10-3
J: TRBJ1-2
length: 15
D: NA

DNA: TGTGCCACCAGCAGAGAGGGAGGTTACGAGCAGTACTTC
CDR3: CATSREGGYEQYF
size: NA
V: TRBV15
J: TRBJ2-7
length: 13
D: NA

DNA: TGTGCCAGCAGCCCCCGGCAGAGACTTGATGGCTACACCTTC
CDR3: CASSPRQRLDGYTF
size: NA
V: TRBV7-2
J: TRBJ1-2
length: 14
D: NA

DNA: TGTGCCATCAGTGACGGGACAGTTAGTTTCCCAGAGACCCAGTACTTC
CDR3: CAISDGTVSFPETQYF
size: NA
V: TRBV10-3
J: TRBJ2-5
length: 16
D: TRBD1

DNA: TGTGCCAGTAGTCCCTGGGGGGAAGGCGCCGGGGAGCTGTTTTTT
CDR3: CASSPWGEGAGELFF
size: few
V: TRBV19
J: TRBJ2-2
length: 15
D: NA

DNA: TGCGCCAGCAGCCTAGCGCCGAACACCGGGGAGCTGTTTTTT
CDR3: CASSLAPNTGELFF
size: NA
V: TRBV5-5
J: TRBJ2-2
length: 14
D: NA

DNA: TGTGCCAGCAGTTTGGACAACAGGGTAGGCTTCGAGCAGTACTTC
CDR3: CASSLDNRVGFEQYF
size: NA
V: TRBV12-3/TRBV12-4
J: TRBJ2-7
length: 15
D: NA

DNA: TGTGCCAGCAGCAGGACAGGAGGGTCCTACGAGCAGTACTTC
CDR3: CASSRTGGSYEQYF
size: many
V: TRBV7-2
J: TRBJ2-7
length: 14
D: NA

DNA: TGTGCCACCAGTGACCCCGGGACAGGGAACGACGAGCAGTACTTC
CDR3: CATSDPGTGNDEQYF
size: many
V: TRBV24-1
J: TRBJ2-7
length: 15
D: TRBD1

DNA: TGCAGTGCTAGGGGCTCGAAGGGGAATGGCTACACCTTC
CDR3: CSARGSKGNGYTF
size: few
V: TRBV20-1
J: TRBJ1-2
length: 13
D: NA

DNA: TGTGCCAGCAGTTACCTGGGGGGGAACGAGCAGTACTTC
CDR3: CASSYLGGNEQYF
size: NA
V: TRBV6-6
J: TRBJ2-7
length: 13
D: TRBD2

DNA: TGTGCCAGCAGCTTAACCTCGAGTGGGGGGACCCAGTACTTC
CDR3: CASSLTSSGGTQYF
size: NA
V: TRBV7-3
J: TRBJ2-5
length: 14
D: NA

DNA: TGTGCCAGCAGTTCATTCGGGACAGATTATGGCTACACCTTC
CDR3: CASSSFGTDYGYTF
size: NA
V: TRBV12-3/TRBV12-4
J: TRBJ1-2
length: 14
D: TRBD1

DNA: TGCAGTGCTACGGACAGTAGACTCAACTATGGCTACACCTTC
CDR3: CSATDSRLNYGYTF
size: NA
V: TRBV20-1
J: TRBJ1-2
length: 14
D: NA

DNA: TGTGCCAGCAGCTTATCGTGGGGGAACACTGAAGCTTTCTTT
CDR3: CASSLSWGNTEAFF
size: many
V: TRBV7-2
J: TRBJ1-1
length: 14
D: NA

DNA: TGTGCCAGCAACCCCCAGGGTGATTTTTCACCCCTCCACTTT
CDR3: CASNPQGDFSPLHF
size: many
V: TRBV2
J: TRBJ1-6
length: 14
D: NA

DNA: TGCAGCGTTGAAACAGGGGACTACACCTTC
CDR3: CSVETGDYTF
size: medium-sized
V: TRBV29-1
J: TRBJ1-2
length: 10
D: TRBD1

DNA: TGTGCCAGCAGCCCGGAAGATGAAAGGGGGCGGGACGAGCAGTACTTC
CDR3: CASSPEDERGRDEQYF
size: NA
V: TRBV7-6
J: TRBJ2-7
length: 16
D: TRBD1

DNA: TGTGCCAGTAGTATAGATGGGTGGACTGAAGCTTTCTTT
CDR3: CASSIDGWTEAFF
size: few
V: TRBV19
J: TRBJ1-1
length: 13
D: NA

DNA: TGTGCCAGCAGCTTCCAGGGGGACATCACTGAAGCTTTCTTT
CDR3: CASSFQGDITEAFF
size: few
V: TRBV7-6
J: TRBJ1-1
length: 14
D: TRBD1

DNA: TGTGCCAGCAGCTTCCAGGGATATACCTACGAGCAGTACTTC
CDR3: CASSFQGYTYEQYF
size: NA
V: TRBV7-2
J: TRBJ2-7
length: 14
D: NA

DNA: TGTGCCAGCAGCCAGGGACTAGCGGGTTCCGGGGAGCTGTTTTTT
CDR3: CASSQGLAGSGELFF
size: NA
V: TRBV7-9
J: TRBJ2-2
length: 15
D: TRBD2

DNA: TGTGCCAGCAGCTTAGGTTCGTCTCCAGGGGGGAATATCTACGAGCAGTACTTC
CDR3: CASSLGSSPGGNIYEQYF
size: NA
V: TRBV7-9
J: TRBJ2-7
length: 18
D: NA

DNA: TGTGCCAGCAGTTTAAACAGCCTTTTGGGAACTGAAGCTTTCTTT
CDR3: CASSLNSLLGTEAFF
size: NA
V: TRBV9
J: TRBJ1-1
length: 15
D: NA

DNA: TGTGCCACCAGCAGCCGGGGGCATTCCTACGAGCAGTACTTC
CDR3: CATSSRGHSYEQYF
size: NA
V: TRBV15
J: TRBJ2-7
length: 14
D: NA

DNA: TGTGCCAGCAGCGTGTGGACCGGACACGGGGAGCTGTTTTTT
CDR3: CASSVWTGHGELFF
size: NA
V: TRBV7-9
J: TRBJ2-2
length: 14
D: NA